One sample yielded the 27 T cell receptor beta chains listed below, sequenced in a study of shared clonotypes between healthy human individuals. Produced via immunoSEQ multiplex PCR; TCRdb's table is partial and in-frame only. The data hold some 700,000 clones, with around 91% observed a single time. Sequenced: memory CD8+ T cells from PBMCs. Subset reported: CD45RO+ cells pooled with CCR7-negative TemRA cells. The origin of the receptors is a young man in good health. Some clones in this sample may be carry-over from other donors' samples.

V and J are TRBV27 and TRBJ2-5; 9 nucleotides agree with TRBD2. The germline V gene encodes CDR1 MNHEY and CDR2 SMNVEV (reference sequence). The CDR3 runs to 16 residues. Trimming removed 2 bases from V and 4 bases from J; junction bases left unmatched: 8. Here the CDR3 DNA reads TGTGCCAGCAGTTTAGTTGCGGGAGGGCCAGGAGAGACCCAGTACTTC. Encoded protein: CASSLVAGGPGETQYF.

This chain links TRBV5-5 with TRBJ1-4; 7 bases align to TRBD1. There are 15 residues in the CDR3. Germline-derived CDR1 and CDR2 are SGHKS and YYEKEE (reference sequence). The junction had 14 bases not matched to a gene; V was cut back by 4 bases and J by 11 bases. Here the CDR3 reads CASSPNRGVVGKLFF. Written as DNA, the CDR3 is TGTGCCAGCAGCCCGAACAGGGGAGTGGTTGGGAAACTGTTTTTT.

The genes are TRBV5-6 and TRBJ1-2; 7 bases match TRBD1. The CDR3 runs 13 residues. Trimming at V came to 5 bases and at J to 4 bases, leaving 5 bases not matched to a gene. Germline assignment: CDR1 SGHDT and CDR2 YYEEEE. The CDR3 DNA reads TGTGCCAGCAGGGACAGGATCATCTATGGCTACACCTTC. Its protein product is CASRDRIIYGYTF. Full variable domain (remainder filled in from reference TRBV5-6 and TRBJ1-2): DAGVTQSPTHLIKTRGQQVTLRCSPKSGHDTVSWYQQALGQGPQFIFQYYEEEERQRGNFPDRFSGHQFPNYSSELNVNALLLGDSALYLCASRDRIIYGYTFGSGTRLTVV.

The chain uses TRBV6-6 and TRBJ2-5; the D gene is possibly TRBD2 (5 bases). Deletions cut 5 bases from V and 5 bases from J, with 18 bases between. CDR3 length: 15 amino acids. CDR1 and CDR2 (germline): MNHNY, SVGAGI (reference sequence). DNA of the CDR3: TGTGCCAGCAGTCTGTGGCAGAGGGAGCGGGAGACCCAGTACTTC. Translation gives CASSLWQRERETQYF.

This clone was seen only a few times. V gene TRBV10-3 combines with J gene TRBJ2-7; no reliable D call. This CDR3 has 8 amino acids. CDR1 and CDR2 (germline): ENHRY, SYGVKD. Deletions cut 7 bases from V and 8 bases from J, with 3 bases between. CDR3 loop: CAIKKQYF. In nucleotides, the CDR3 is TGTGCCATCAAGAAGCAGTACTTC.

Comments on this clone: The same CDR3 is also encoded by other DNA sequences in this sample. This rearrangement joins TRBV27 to TRBJ2-7; maybe TRBD2 (5 bases). There are 13 residues in the CDR3. Germline V lookup: CDR1 MNHEY, CDR2 SMNVEV (reference sequence). Trimming removed 3 bases at V and 3 bases at J, with 9 bases between. CDR3 sequence (DNA): TGTGCCAGCAGTTTCGGTGGAGGCTACGAGCAGTACTTC. This sequence encodes CASSFGGGYEQYF.

The chain has TRBV11-2 and TRBJ1-2; TRBD1 aligns across 8 bases. CDR1 and CDR2 (germline): SGHAT, FQNNGV. The length of the CDR3 is 15 residues. Unmatched junction bases numbered 4, after V lost 4 bases and J lost 0 bases. The CDR3 is CASSSEDRANYGYTF. The CDR3 coding sequence is TGTGCCAGCAGCTCCGAGGACAGGGCTAACTATGGCTACACCTTC. Filled out from reference TRBV11-2 and TRBJ1-2, the complete variable domain reads EAGVAQSPRYKIIEKRQSVAFWCNPISGHATLYWYQQILGQGPKLLIQFQNNGVVDDSQLPKDRFSAERLKGVDSTLKIQPAKLEDSAVYLCASSSEDRANYGYTFGSGTRLTVV.

CDR3 DNA sequence: TGTGCCAGCAGCGGGAGGACTAGCGGCATTCCGGTTCGCACAGATACGCAGTATTTT. Translated: CASSGRTSGIPVRTDTQYF. The chain couples TRBV9 to TRBJ2-3; 10 bases line up with TRBD2. After removal of 3 bases from V and 1 base from J, the junction contained 14 bases not matched to a gene. The germline V gene has CDR1 SGDLS and CDR2 YYNGEE. The CDR3 totals 19 residues.

This chain uses TRBV18 with TRBJ2-1; D is ambiguous. Germline loops: CDR1 KGHSH, CDR2 LQKENI. CDR3 length: 13 amino acids. The germline V and J ends were trimmed by 4 bases and 5 bases, with 9 bases remaining between them. The CDR3 protein is CASSLGPDNEQFF. As DNA, the CDR3 is TGTGCCAGCTCACTCGGGCCCGACAATGAGCAGTTCTTC.

This clone was found once. The chain combines TRBV27 with TRBJ2-1; D might be TRBD1 (5 bases). The CDR3 is 15 residues long. Trimming stripped 5 bases from V and 4 bases from J, with 15 bases between. CDR1 is MNHEY, CDR2 SMNVEV, per germline (reference sequence). Written as DNA, the CDR3 is TGTGCCAGCAGTCCCTCCCCCACAGGATACAATGAGCAGTTCTTC. Protein product: CASSPSPTGYNEQFF.

Here the CDR3 reads CASSPPDRAGEAFF. DNA of the CDR3: TGTGCCAGCAGCCCGCCGGACAGGGCGGGTGAAGCTTTCTTT. The J gene is TRBJ1-1, the V gene TRBV13, with 8 bases matching TRBD1. Looked up from germline, CDR1 is PRHDT and CDR2 is FYEKMQ (reference sequence). The CDR3 loop spans 14 amino acids. V lost 5 bases and J lost 7; bases outside the gene matches: 9.

This clone was detected once. The CDR3 region has the DNA TGTGCCAGCAGGATCAGGACTAGCGGGACCTTGGAGCAGTTCTTC. Translation gives CASRIRTSGTLEQFF. This rearrangement joins TRBV6-5 to TRBJ2-1; 12 positions agree with TRBD2. The length of the CDR3 is 15 residues. Germline values: CDR1 MNHEY, CDR2 SVGAGI. V was pared by 6 bases and J by 10 bases, with 10 bases of the junction left unmatched.

This rearrangement joins TRBV30 to TRBJ2-7; 8 bases are a match to TRBD1. CDR1 and CDR2 (germline): GTSNPN, SVGIG (reference sequence). The CDR3 has 16 amino acids. V lost 0 bases to trimming and J lost 3 bases; unmatched junction nucleotides: 10. The CDR3 DNA is TGTGCCTGGAGTGTACTCTCGACAGGGGAAAGCTACGAGCAGTACTTC. Protein sequence: CAWSVLSTGESYEQYF.

The CDR3 DNA reads TGTGCCAGCAGTTACTCCGGGAGCAATCAGCCCCAGCATTTT. This gives the protein CASSYSGSNQPQHF. The chain carries TRBV6-5 and TRBJ1-5, with D unresolved. Trimming removed 0 bases at V and 1 base at J, with 4 bases between. The CDR3 extends over 14 amino acids. Looked up from germline, CDR1 is MNHEY and CDR2 is SVGAGI.

CDR3 amino acids: CASRSDHGTGVRTQYF. The CDR3 DNA reads as TGCGCCAGCAGGTCGGACCACGGGACGGGGGTAAGGACCCAGTACTTC. V gene TRBV5-1 combines with J gene TRBJ2-5, with D possibly matching TRBD2 (6 bases). V shed 5 bases and J shed 7 bases, with 24 bases lying between them. The CDR3 has 16 amino acids. From germline, CDR1 is SGHRS and CDR2 YFSETQ.

This clone was seen just once. The chain combines TRBV2 with TRBJ2-5; no firm D call. This CDR3 comprises 11 residues. CDR1 and CDR2 from the germline V gene are SNHLY and FYNNEI. With 7 bases removed from V and 1 base from J, the gap between germline ends came to 4 bases. The DNA for the CDR3 is TGTGCCAGCACGCCCCAAGAGACCCAGTACTTC. It encodes CASTPQETQYF.

The chain recombines TRBV7-2 with TRBJ2-5; D unresolved. Germline V gene lookup returns CDR1 SGHTA and CDR2 FQGNSA. The germline V and J ends were trimmed by 2 bases and 3 bases, with 7 bases remaining between them. This CDR3 region has 13 residues. Written as DNA, the CDR3 is TGTGCCAGCAGCTTACATCGAAAAGAGACCCAGTACTTC. Translating gives CASSLHRKETQYF. Full variable domain (missing parts from reference TRBV7-2 and TRBJ2-5): GAGVSQSPSNKVTEKGKDVELRCDPISGHTALYWYRQSLGQGLEFLIYFQGNSAPDKSGLPSDRFSAERTGGSVSTLTIQRTQQEDSAVYLCASSLHRKETQYFGPGTRLLVL.

This clone was counted once. The J gene is TRBJ1-5, the V gene TRBV10-3; D possibly corresponds to TRBD1 (5 bases). The CDR3 is 17 amino acids. Germline-derived CDR1 and CDR2 are ENHRY and SYGVKD. V lost 4 bases and J 7 bases, leaving 23 bases between the germline ends. The CDR3 bases are TGTGCCATCAGTGGCCAGAGCATCAGTGTCTCAGGGCAGCCCCAGCATTTT. This codes for CAISGQSISVSGQPQHF.

The V call is TRBV6-1, the J call TRBJ2-2; no firm D call. V shed 1 base and J shed 5 bases, with 11 bases lying between them. The CDR3 extends over 15 amino acids. Germline assignment: CDR1 MNHNS and CDR2 SASEGT. CDR3 in amino acids: CASSEGAFGTGELFF. CDR3 bases: TGTGCCAGCAGTGAAGGGGCGTTTGGTACCGGGGAGCTGTTTTTT.

This chain connects TRBV19 to TRBJ2-5; 9 nucleotides match TRBD1. Germline V gene sequence: CDR1 LNHDA, CDR2 SQIVND (reference sequence). This CDR3 has 13 amino acids. V trimming: 7 bases; J trimming: 5 bases; junction bases outside the gene matches: 5. CDR3 region: CASTDRGSETQYF. The CDR3 DNA is TGTGCCAGTACGGACAGGGGATCGGAGACCCAGTACTTC.

The rearrangement uses TRBV6-5 and TRBJ1-1, with 8 nucleotides matching TRBD1. Losses at the gene ends were 6 bases for V and 4 bases for J; bases not matched to a gene: 7. In germline, CDR1 is MNHEY, CDR2 SVGAGI. CDR3 length: 14 amino acids. The CDR3 nucleotides are TGTGCCAGCAGGGACAGGGACGGGAGCACTGAAGCTTTCTTT. Residues: CASRDRDGSTEAFF.

This clone has just a few counts. The rearrangement links TRBV28 to TRBJ1-3, with D possibly TRBD1 on 5 matching bases. The CDR3 covers 15 residues. Germline V gives CDR1 MDHEN, CDR2 SYDVKM. V was trimmed by 6 bases and J by 0 bases, leaving 12 bases between them. The CDR3 sequence is CASSSPTASGNTIYF. The CDR3 DNA sequence: TGTGCCAGCAGCTCCCCGACAGCCTCTGGAAACACCATATATTTT. The entire variable domain, with the rest obtained from reference TRBV28 and TRBJ1-3, is as follows: DVKVTQSSRYLVKRTGEKVFLECVQDMDHENMFWYRQDPGLGLRLIYFSYDVKMKEKGDIPEGYSVSREKKERFSLILESASTNQTSMYLCASSSPTASGNTIYFGEGSWLTVV.

V gene TRBV6-1 combines with J gene TRBJ1-2; a possible D gene is TRBD1 (5 bases). Per germline, CDR1 MNHNS and CDR2 SASEGT. The CDR3 runs to 12 residues. Trimming left V 3 bases short and J 6 bases short, with 8 bases between. The CDR3 protein is CASSDRGDGYTF. DNA of the CDR3: TGTGCCAGCAGTGATAGGGGAGATGGCTACACCTTC.

The gene calls are TRBV27 and TRBJ2-1; D not certain. The germline V gene encodes CDR1 MNHEY and CDR2 SMNVEV (reference sequence). CDR3 length: 13 amino acids. V was shortened by 3 bases and J by 6 bases, with 9 bases between the two germline ends. The CDR3 DNA follows: TGTGCCAGCAGTTTCGTCCTTGGCAATGAGCAGTTCTTC. Its protein is CASSFVLGNEQFF.

This sequence joins TRBV30 and TRBJ2-3; D is unclear. CDR1 GTSNPN and CDR2 SVGIG come from the germline V gene (reference sequence). V dropped 0 bases and J dropped 4 bases, with 8 bases sitting between them. This CDR3 has 13 residues. The CDR3 reads CAWSVDSPDTQYF. The CDR3 DNA sequence: TGTGCCTGGAGTGTAGACTCCCCAGATACGCAGTATTTT.

The chain couples TRBV25-1 to TRBJ2-1, with unresolved D. V gave up 2 bases and J gave up 8 bases, with 13 bases separating them. The V gene's germline CDR1 is MGHDK and CDR2 SYGVNS. The CDR3 covers 14 residues. The CDR3 reads CASSEELGGDEQFF. In DNA form, the CDR3 reads TGTGCCAGCAGTGAAGAATTGGGCGGCGATGAGCAGTTCTTC.

The sample holds one count of this clone. The chain combines TRBV7-8 with TRBJ2-1; D is possibly TRBD1 or TRBD2 (5 bases each). The CDR3 consists of 16 residues. The germline V and J ends were trimmed by 4 bases and 0 bases, with 13 bases remaining between them. The germline CDR1 and CDR2 sequences are SGHVS and FQNEAQ. The CDR3 DNA is TGTGCCAGCAGCTCCGGGACCGCAGCCTCCTACAATGAGCAGTTCTTC. Translated: CASSSGTAASYNEQFF.